One sample yielded the 22 T cell receptor beta chains listed below, sequenced in a study of cytomegalovirus exposure and HLA in healthy donors. A multiplex PCR was run with 60 Vbeta primers and 13 Jbeta primers. Repertoires were generated with immunoSEQ multiplex PCR, while TCRdb's copy carries only in-frame clones and drops some. The sample gives some 120,000 clones, roughly two thirds of which show up once; roughly 1.6% is in the top ten. The sample consisted of PBMCs. Source of these receptors: a man aged 25 to 45 in good health and CMV-seropositive.

Comments on this clone: An end of the junction does not agree with germline; a read error may underlie this. The chain is built from TRBV10-3 and TRBJ1-2, with 9 nucleotides matching TRBD1. This CDR3 has 13 residues. Germline CDR1 reads ENHRY; CDR2 reads SYGVKD. The CDR3 is CTINRDREEGYTF. The CDR3 DNA follows: TGTACCATCAACCGGGACAGGGAAGAAGGCTACACCTTC.

The V call is TRBV4-3, the J call TRBJ2-7; a weak D match, TRBD2 (7 bases). The V gene lost 6 bases and the J gene lost 3 bases, with 18 bases spanning the gap. The CDR3 sequence is 15 residues long. Germline V CDR1 and CDR2: LGHNA, YSLEER. CDR3: CASSLWGGAHYEQYF. CDR3 coding DNA: TGCGCCAGCAGTTTATGGGGGGGGGCCCACTACGAGCAGTACTTC.

This chain links TRBV25-1 with TRBJ2-5; D perhaps matches TRBD1 (5 bases). Per the germline V gene, CDR1 is MGHDK and CDR2 is SYGVNS. With 7 bases removed from V and 8 bases from J, the gap between germline ends came to 14 bases. The CDR3 runs 12 residues. The CDR3 nucleotides read TGTGCCAGCACCTCCCAGGGTGATACCCAGTACTTC. This translates into CASTSQGDTQYF.

This clone was seen only once. Sequence at one end of the junction differs from germline and may be a read error. This chain links TRBV13 with TRBJ1-1, with D uncertain. The CDR3 runs 12 residues. Germline CDR1 reads PRHDT; CDR2 reads FYEKMQ (reference sequence). The CDR3 protein is CASSQEGTKAFF. The CDR3 region has the DNA TGTGCCAGCAGCCAAGAGGGCACTAAAGCTTTCTTT.

V gene TRBV28 combines with J gene TRBJ2-5, with 10 bases that match TRBD2. In germline, CDR1 is MDHEN, CDR2 SYDVKM. V was pared by 6 bases and J by 7 bases, with 14 bases of the junction left unmatched. CDR3 size: 16 residues. CDR3 DNA sequence: TGTGCCAGCAGCCCGCTAGCGGGAGTTATATCGGGGACCCAGTACTTC. Amino acid sequence: CASSPLAGVISGTQYF.

This chain joins TRBV10-3 and TRBJ2-3; TRBD2 might be the D (6 bases). Between the trimmed V and J ends, which lost 8 bases and 3 bases, there was a span of 9 bases. Germline V lookup: CDR1 ENHRY, CDR2 SYGVKD. The CDR3 extends over 12 amino acids. In DNA, the CDR3 is TGTGCCATCGGGGGACTTACAGATACGCAGTATTTT. Protein: CAIGGLTDTQYF.

This chain joins TRBV5-6 and TRBJ2-1, with TRBD2 identical over 9 bases. The CDR3 is 18 residues long. J gave up 1 base and V 3 bases, and 11 bases lay outside the gene matches. Germline CDR1 SGHDT, CDR2 YYEEEE. The CDR3 DNA follows: TGTGCCAGCAGCTCCTGGCGGGAGGGCCGAGAGTCCTACAATGAGCAGTTCTTC. Translated: CASSSWREGRESYNEQFF.

This sequence joins TRBV29-1 and TRBJ2-5; tentative D call: TRBD1 (6 bases). This CDR3 contains 13 residues. CDR1 and CDR2 from the germline V gene are SQVTM and ANQGSEA. V shed 3 bases and J shed 5 bases, with 13 bases lying between them. CDR3 amino acids: CSVEGAERETQYF. CDR3 bases: TGCAGCGTTGAGGGGGCCGAGCGGGAGACCCAGTACTTC. The full variable domain, with the rest looked up from reference TRBV29-1 and TRBJ2-5, is SAVISQKPSRDICQRGTSLTIQCQVDSQVTMMFWYRQQPGQSLTLIATANQGSEATYESGFVIDKFPISRPNLTFSTLTVSNMSPEDSSIYLCSVEGAERETQYFGPGTRLLVL.

This clone occurred a few times. Other DNA sequences in the sample encode the same CDR3. The chain recombines TRBV2 with TRBJ2-1, with D perhaps TRBD2 (6 bases). Germline CDR1 is SNHLY and CDR2 is FYNNEI. Trimming left V 2 bases short and J 0 bases short, with 14 bases between. The CDR3 has 17 amino acids. The CDR3 bases are TGTGCCAGCAGTGAAAGAGGGGCGGGATCCTCCTACAATGAGCAGTTCTTC. Its protein is CASSERGAGSSYNEQFF.

The CDR3 DNA reads as TGTGCCAGCTCACTGACAGTGCAAGAGACCCAGTACTTC. Protein: CASSLTVQETQYF. The chain joins TRBV18 to TRBJ2-5, with a weak D call TRBD1 (5 bases). The CDR3 runs 13 residues. Germline lookup yields CDR1 KGHSH and CDR2 LQKENI. V lost 4 bases and J 2 bases, leaving 8 bases between the germline ends.

V is TRBV7-3 and J is TRBJ2-1; possible D gene TRBD2, 5 bases. Germline assignment: CDR1 SGHTA and CDR2 FQGTGA. The V end lost 3 bases, the J end lost 0 bases, and 9 bases lay between the germline ends. The CDR3 extends over 15 amino acids. CDR3 DNA sequence: TGTGCCAGCAGCTTGGGGAGCCGCTCCTACAATGAGCAGTTCTTC. It encodes CASSLGSRSYNEQFF.

A single count supports this clone. V gene TRBV5-1 combines with J gene TRBJ2-1, with D maybe TRBD2 (6 bases). V lost 0 bases to trimming and J lost 8 bases, with 24 bases between them. The CDR3 sequence is 18 residues long. The germline CDR1 and CDR2 sequences are SGHRS and YFSETQ. CDR3 loop: CASSLVSAEGPRFDEQFF. The CDR3 bases are TGCGCCAGCAGCTTGGTGTCGGCGGAGGGCCCTCGGTTCGATGAGCAGTTCTTC.

The chain joins TRBV19 to TRBJ2-5; 8 nucleotides match TRBD2. V was clipped by 3 bases and J by 2 bases; unmatched bases: 2. Germline assignment: CDR1 LNHDA and CDR2 SQIVND (reference sequence). This CDR3 contains 14 residues. The CDR3 protein is CASSMGGRQETQYF. Written as DNA, the CDR3 is TGTGCCAGTAGTATGGGCGGGAGGCAAGAGACCCAGTACTTC.

The chain joins TRBV7-8 to TRBJ2-1; 8 positions agree with TRBD2. The CDR3 sequence is 17 residues long. J gave up 10 bases and V 1 base, and 15 bases lay outside the gene matches. Germline CDR1 SGHVS, CDR2 FQNEAQ. The DNA for the CDR3 is TGTGCCAGCAGCTTAGGGAACCCGGGACTACGGGGGGGGGAGCAGTTCTTC. Translation: CASSLGNPGLRGGEQFF. The full variable domain, rest sourced from reference TRBV7-8 and TRBJ2-1, is GAGVSQSPRYKVAKRGQDVALRCDPISGHVSLFWYQQALGQGPEFLTYFQNEAQLDKSGLPSDRFFAERPEGSVSTLKIQRTQQEDSAVYLCASSLGNPGLRGGEQFFGPGTRLTVL.

This clone was observed once. The genes are TRBV28 and TRBJ2-3, with 11 bases fitting TRBD1. This CDR3 contains 19 residues. The trim removed 5 bases at V and 2 bases at J, leaving 15 bases unmatched. CDR1 is MDHEN, CDR2 SYDVKM, per germline. The CDR3 DNA sequence: TGTGCCAGCAGTCGTCCCGGGACAGGGGGGCTCCCTTCCACAGATACGCAGTATTTT. This sequence encodes CASSRPGTGGLPSTDTQYF.

This chain uses TRBV2 with TRBJ1-1, with D unresolved. Trimming removed 3 bases from V and 5 bases from J, with 13 bases in between. This CDR3 is 14 amino acids long. Germline V gives CDR1 SNHLY, CDR2 FYNNEI. CDR3 residues: CASSDGTPGTEAFF. The CDR3 nucleotides read TGTGCCAGCAGTGACGGTACCCCCGGGACTGAAGCTTTCTTT.

The chain joins TRBV5-6 to TRBJ1-4, with D possibly matching TRBD1 (5 bases). The length of the CDR3 is 15 residues. Germline CDR1 SGHDT, CDR2 YYEEEE. The V gene lost 0 bases and the J gene lost 4 bases, with 10 bases spanning the gap. The CDR3 reads CASSLVRGGNEKLFF. As DNA, the CDR3 is TGTGCCAGCAGCTTGGTTCGGGGGGGTAATGAAAAACTGTTTTTT.

The chain recombines TRBV30 with TRBJ1-3, with 8 bases fitting TRBD1. The germline V gene has CDR1 GTSNPN and CDR2 SVGIG (reference sequence). V lost 5 bases to trimming and J lost 3 bases; unmatched junction nucleotides: 9. CDR3 length equals 15 residues. This chain's CDR3 is CAWVPYRGIGNTIYF. The CDR3, as DNA: TGTGCCTGGGTTCCCTACAGGGGGATTGGAAACACCATATATTTT.

The J gene is TRBJ2-3, the V gene TRBV5-4; 8 bases fit TRBD2. J lost 3 bases, V lost 1 base, and 7 bases had no gene match. Germline CDR1 reads SGHNT; CDR2 reads YYREEE (reference sequence). The CDR3 totals 16 residues. The CDR3 DNA follows: TGTGCCAGCAGCTTGCGAGCGGGAGACGTTACAGATACGCAGTATTTT. Its translation: CASSLRAGDVTDTQYF. The whole variable domain, remainder taken from reference TRBV5-4 and TRBJ2-3, is ETGVTQSPTHLIKTRGQQVTLRCSSQSGHNTVSWYQQALGQGPQFIFQYYREEENGRGNFPPRFSGLQFPNYSSELNVNALELDDSALYLCASSLRAGDVTDTQYFGPGTRLTVL.

This chain connects TRBV4-1 to TRBJ2-1, with D maybe TRBD2 (5 bases). This CDR3 region has 14 residues. Trimming shortened V by 2 bases and J by 4 bases, and 9 bases separated the two germline ends. The germline CDR1 and CDR2 sequences are MGHRA and YSYEKL. The CDR3 nucleotides are TGCGCCAGCAGCCAATTAGGAGGTTACAATGAGCAGTTCTTC. This translates into CASSQLGGYNEQFF.

V gene TRBV18 combines with J gene TRBJ2-2, with D perhaps TRBD2 (5 bases). The CDR3 consists of 16 residues. The V end was cut by 1 base, the J end by 4 bases, with 13 bases between. The germline gives CDR1 KGHSH, CDR2 LQKENI. The CDR3: CASSPQEEASTGELFF. CDR3 bases: TGTGCCAGCTCACCACAGGAGGAGGCGTCCACCGGGGAGCTGTTTTTT.

V is TRBV7-6 and J is TRBJ2-7, with 11 bases fitting TRBD2. The germline V gene encodes CDR1 SGHVS and CDR2 FNYEAQ. After removal of 5 bases from V and 6 bases from J, the junction contained 18 bases not matched to a gene. The CDR3 is 18 amino acids. The CDR3 DNA follows: TGTGCCAGCAGCGCCCTAGCGGGAGGATCGCTACGTACCGCCGAGCAGTACTTC. This sequence encodes CASSALAGGSLRTAEQYF.